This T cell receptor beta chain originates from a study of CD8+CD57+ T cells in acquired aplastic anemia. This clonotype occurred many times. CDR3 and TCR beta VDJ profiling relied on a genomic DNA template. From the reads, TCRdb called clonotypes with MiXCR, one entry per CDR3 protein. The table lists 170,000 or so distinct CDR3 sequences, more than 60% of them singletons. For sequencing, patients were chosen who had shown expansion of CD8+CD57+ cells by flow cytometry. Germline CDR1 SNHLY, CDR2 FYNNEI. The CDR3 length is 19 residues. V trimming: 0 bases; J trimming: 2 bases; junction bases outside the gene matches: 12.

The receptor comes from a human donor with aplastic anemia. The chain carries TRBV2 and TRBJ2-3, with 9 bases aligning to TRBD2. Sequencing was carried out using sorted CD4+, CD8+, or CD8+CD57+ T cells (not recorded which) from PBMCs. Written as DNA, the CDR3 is TGTGCCAGCAGTGAAGCGCTTGATCGCGGGGGGGCCAACACAGATACGCAGTATTTT. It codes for CASSEALDRGGANTDTQYF.